Listed below are T cell receptor beta chains from one sample, sequenced in a study of Ad26.COV2.S vaccination and SARS-CoV-2 variants. The repertoire was sequenced with immunoSEQ multiplex PCR; TCRdb's copy has only in-frame clones and lacks some. The table shows about 350,000 clones, with around 92% occurring only once. Source: peripheral blood, taken after recovery from COVID-19. The receptor source for this set is a human donor who had recovered from COVID-19. Each CDR3 is given with its conserved first and last residue. Fields, in order: D gene, J gene, V gene, clone size, CDR3 DNA, CDR3 protein. D genes are given only for firm matches. Clone size is stated in some rows and not others, as once, few, many or a class when expanded.

D gene: -
J gene: TRBJ1-4
V gene: TRBV7-7
clone size: -
CDR3 DNA: TGTGCTAGCAGCCCGGACCGAAATGAAAAACTGTTTTTT
CDR3 protein: CASSPDRNEKLFF

D gene: -
J gene: TRBJ1-2
V gene: TRBV18
clone size: -
CDR3 DNA: TGTGCCAGCTCCGGTACGGCGGACGCCGTCGATGGCTACACCTTC
CDR3 protein: CASSGTADAVDGYTF

D gene: -
J gene: TRBJ2-3
V gene: TRBV9
clone size: -
CDR3 DNA: TGTGCCAGCAGCCCCAGGGGAATAGCACAGTATTTT
CDR3 protein: CASSPRGIAQYF

D gene: -
J gene: TRBJ1-2
V gene: TRBV2
clone size: -
CDR3 DNA: TGTGCCAGCAGTGAATGGACAGACACTAACTATGGCTACACCTTC
CDR3 protein: CASSEWTDTNYGYTF

D gene: -
J gene: TRBJ2-7
V gene: TRBV5-1
clone size: -
CDR3 DNA: TGCGCCAGCAGCTTGGGGTCACTTAGGGGGTTCTACGAGCAGTACTTC
CDR3 protein: CASSLGSLRGFYEQYF

D gene: TRBD1
J gene: TRBJ1-1
V gene: TRBV15
clone size: -
CDR3 DNA: TGTGCCACCAGCAGAGAACAGGGGCGAGCTTTCTTT
CDR3 protein: CATSREQGRAFF

D gene: -
J gene: TRBJ1-1
V gene: TRBV4-2
clone size: -
CDR3 DNA: TGTGCCAGCAGCCAGGGTCGGGGACTGAACACTGAAGCTTTCTTT
CDR3 protein: CASSQGRGLNTEAFF

D gene: TRBD1
J gene: TRBJ2-2
V gene: TRBV27
clone size: -
CDR3 DNA: TGTGCCAGCAGTCCTGACAGGGGTAACACCGGGGAGCTGTTTTTT
CDR3 protein: CASSPDRGNTGELFF

D gene: -
J gene: TRBJ1-4
V gene: TRBV10-2
clone size: -
CDR3 DNA: TGCGCCAGCAGGTCATCGGCTCCAACTAATGAAAAACTGTTTTTT
CDR3 protein: CASRSSAPTNEKLFF

D gene: -
J gene: TRBJ1-2
V gene: TRBV5-1
clone size: -
CDR3 DNA: TGCGCCAGCAGTTTCCAGGGAGCGGCTGGCTACACCTTC
CDR3 protein: CASSFQGAAGYTF

D gene: TRBD2
J gene: TRBJ2-3
V gene: TRBV7-9
clone size: -
CDR3 DNA: TGTGCCAGCAGCGCAAGCAGCGGGGGGATCACAGATACGCAGTATTTT
CDR3 protein: CASSASSGGITDTQYF

D gene: -
J gene: TRBJ1-3
V gene: TRBV21-1
clone size: few
CDR3 DNA: TGTGCCAGCAGCGTTCACACCATATATTTT
CDR3 protein: CASSVHTIYF

D gene: -
J gene: TRBJ1-1
V gene: TRBV5-4
clone size: -
CDR3 DNA: TGTGCCAGCAGCCTGGATAAGGTAACTGAAGCTTTCTTT
CDR3 protein: CASSLDKVTEAFF

D gene: -
J gene: TRBJ1-2
V gene: TRBV2
clone size: -
CDR3 DNA: TGTGCCAGCAGTGAAGCATTTGGGCCAAACTATGGCTACACCTTC
CDR3 protein: CASSEAFGPNYGYTF

D gene: TRBD1
J gene: TRBJ1-2
V gene: TRBV10-1
clone size: once
CDR3 DNA: TGCGCCAGCAGCGAGGACAGGATCTATGGCTACACCTTC
CDR3 protein: CASSEDRIYGYTF

D gene: TRBD1
J gene: TRBJ1-5
V gene: TRBV7-9
clone size: -
CDR3 DNA: TGTGCCAGCAGTAACGACAGGGTTGATCAGCCCCAGCATTTT
CDR3 protein: CASSNDRVDQPQHF

D gene: TRBD1
J gene: TRBJ2-3
V gene: TRBV7-6
clone size: -
CDR3 DNA: TGTGCCAGCAGCTCGGGACAGCCATACACAGATACGCAGTATTTT
CDR3 protein: CASSSGQPYTDTQYF

D gene: TRBD1
J gene: TRBJ1-1
V gene: TRBV18
clone size: -
CDR3 DNA: TGTGCCAGCTCAGCCTACAGGGGGCCAGAAAGTGAAGCTTTCTTT
CDR3 protein: CASSAYRGPESEAFF

D gene: -
J gene: TRBJ2-7
V gene: TRBV4-1
clone size: few
CDR3 DNA: TGCGCCAGCCGATCCCGGGCGGGTGGAGAGCAGTACTTC
CDR3 protein: CASRSRAGGEQYF

D gene: -
J gene: TRBJ2-7
V gene: TRBV11-2
clone size: -
CDR3 DNA: TGTGCCAGCAGCTTTCTTACCAGGGACTCCTACGAGCAGTACTTC
CDR3 protein: CASSFLTRDSYEQYF

D gene: TRBD1
J gene: TRBJ2-5
V gene: TRBV29-1
clone size: -
CDR3 DNA: TGCAGCGTTGAAGGCAGGGGGTTTGAGACCCAGTACTTC
CDR3 protein: CSVEGRGFETQYF

D gene: -
J gene: TRBJ1-3
V gene: TRBV6-5
clone size: -
CDR3 DNA: TGTGCCAGCATTGGGGGATCTGGAAACACCATATATTTT
CDR3 protein: CASIGGSGNTIYF

D gene: -
J gene: TRBJ2-3
V gene: TRBV10-3
clone size: -
CDR3 DNA: TGTGCCATCAGCGGGGGGCCCAGCACAGATACGCAGTATTTT
CDR3 protein: CAISGGPSTDTQYF

D gene: -
J gene: TRBJ2-1
V gene: TRBV20-1
clone size: -
CDR3 DNA: TGCAGTAATTTAGGAAGTAATGAGCAGTTCTTC
CDR3 protein: CSNLGSNEQFF

D gene: -
J gene: TRBJ1-6
V gene: TRBV3-1/TRBV3-2
clone size: -
CDR3 DNA: TGTGCCAGCAGCCTCTTAGTGGGGCAGGGCCATAATTCACCCCTCCACTTT
CDR3 protein: CASSLLVGQGHNSPLHF

D gene: TRBD1
J gene: TRBJ1-2
V gene: TRBV5-1
clone size: once
CDR3 DNA: TGCGCCAGCAGCGTGGTTCCGGGACAGGGGGGTGGCTACACCTTC
CDR3 protein: CASSVVPGQGGGYTF

D gene: -
J gene: TRBJ1-5
V gene: TRBV12-3/TRBV12-4
clone size: -
CDR3 DNA: TGTGCCAGCAGTCCAGGGGATCAGCCCCAGCATTTT
CDR3 protein: CASSPGDQPQHF

D gene: TRBD2
J gene: TRBJ2-1
V gene: TRBV18
clone size: -
CDR3 DNA: TGTGCCAGCTCCTCCCAGCGGGGGGGCAGGGATGAGCAGTTCTTC
CDR3 protein: CASSSQRGGRDEQFF

D gene: TRBD1
J gene: TRBJ1-5
V gene: TRBV4-1
clone size: -
CDR3 DNA: TGCGCCAGCAGCCCTTGGGACAGGGGAGGGAGCAATCAGCCCCAGCATTTT
CDR3 protein: CASSPWDRGGSNQPQHF

D gene: -
J gene: TRBJ2-7
V gene: TRBV5-1
clone size: -
CDR3 DNA: TGCGCCAGCAGCCGGACGACGGCAGCTTCCTACGAGCAGTACTTC
CDR3 protein: CASSRTTAASYEQYF

D gene: -
J gene: TRBJ1-5
V gene: TRBV5-6
clone size: once
CDR3 DNA: TGTGCCAGCAGCCCAGGACGGAGAAATCAGCCCCAGCATTTT
CDR3 protein: CASSPGRRNQPQHF

D gene: -
J gene: TRBJ2-1
V gene: TRBV10-3
clone size: once
CDR3 DNA: TGTGCCATCAGCCCCGGGACGATTTTGAACGATGAGCAGTTCTTC
CDR3 protein: CAISPGTILNDEQFF

D gene: TRBD1
J gene: TRBJ1-6
V gene: TRBV18
clone size: -
CDR3 DNA: TGTGCCAGCTCCTTGACAGGGAATAATTCACCCCTCCACTTT
CDR3 protein: CASSLTGNNSPLHF

D gene: -
J gene: TRBJ1-4
V gene: TRBV7-9
clone size: -
CDR3 DNA: TGTGCCAGCAGTTACGCAGGGGCGCGTGAAAAACTGTTTTTT
CDR3 protein: CASSYAGAREKLFF

D gene: -
J gene: TRBJ2-2
V gene: TRBV5-4
clone size: -
CDR3 DNA: TGTGCCAGCAGCTTGCCAGGGTCGAACACCGGGGAGCTGTTTTTT
CDR3 protein: CASSLPGSNTGELFF